This T cell receptor (beta chain) was recorded in a study of PD-L1 blockade in urothelial cancer. Study as a whole: Atezolizumab therapy began for patients around 2014, dosed at 1,200 mg intravenously every 3 weeks. The authors examined blood 3 weeks (second dose) and 6 weeks after treatment start. When blood samples were assessed, the median T cell count was around 150,000. Study results and caveats: For durable-benefit patients, tumor-associated blood clones expanded more at 3 weeks.

Worth noting for this clone: Its antigen is not known.

The length of the CDR3 is 17 residues. CDR1 is GTSNPN, CDR2 SVGIG, per germline (reference sequence). Trimming at V came to 5 bases and at J to 0 bases, leaving 5 bases not matched to a gene. Generated by immunoSEQ multiplex PCR, the TCRdb table keeps only in-frame clones and is missing some. The data show approximately 34,000 clones, around 80% seen once. The receptor's source is a man aged 55 to 70 with urothelial cancer. This chain links TRBV30 with TRBJ2-6, with 12 bases aligning to TRBD1. The material was PBMCs, obtained around atezolizumab (anti-PD-L1) treatment. CDR3 loop: CAWFRDRGLSGANVLTF. CDR3 DNA: TGTGCCTGGTTCCGGGACAGGGGGCTCTCTGGGGCCAACGTCCTGACTTTC.